This is a list of T cell receptor beta chains from one sample in a study of spatial heterogeneity in lung cancer. TCRdb recomputed calls from the 5' RACE reads with MiXCR, one row per CDR3 protein. Counted here are under 100,000 distinct CDR3 sequences, about 9.4% occurring once; the ten biggest clones make up less than 9%. The source was PBMCs, collected at surgery. The receptors stem from a male donor with early-stage non-small cell lung cancer. Both conserved end residues are trimmed from each CDR3.

>TRBV18|TRBJ2-5
ASSRPASGSLFDQY
>TRBV2|TRBJ1-5
ASSEALRGQPQH
>TRBV5-1|TRBJ1-1
ASIVFPGADTEAF
>TRBV20-1|TRBJ1-5
SASPKGLLSQPQH
>TRBV30|TRBJ1-4
AWSVGSTNEKLF
>TRBV5-1|TRBJ1-6
ASSPGLRTNSPLH
>TRBV12-3/TRBV12-4|TRBJ1-6
ASSFSHRGSPLH
>TRBV18|TRBJ1-2
ASSPSEDGSYT
>TRBV28|TRBJ2-2
ASSLWTSGMGELF
>TRBV10-3|TRBJ2-7
AISERGGTSYEQY
>TRBV18|TRBJ2-2
ASSFTGGGTGELF
>TRBV20-1|TRBJ1-5
SARGFGNQPQH
>TRBV5-4|TRBJ2-3
ASSLRLGGIRTDTQY
>TRBV9|TRBJ2-5
ASSVRASGIQETQY
>TRBV12-5|TRBJ2-5
ASGLVAGTQY
>TRBV29-1|TRBJ2-1
SVVRDRSYNEQF
>TRBV5-1|TRBJ2-1
ASSLQAGGYNEQF
>TRBV6-1|TRBJ2-1
ASSEVGLTGVGEQF
>TRBV6-8|TRBJ2-5
ASSYPRDNLSETQY
>TRBV10-3|TRBJ2-5
AIGTDQETQY
>TRBV6-2/TRBV6-3|TRBJ2-7
ASSYGGKTFYEQY
>TRBV12-3/TRBV12-4|TRBJ1-1
ASSLQGMNTEAF
>TRBV29-1|TRBJ2-1
SVPGTSGTHFFEQF
>TRBV12-3/TRBV12-4|TRBJ2-2
ASSLVQGDTGELF
>TRBV29-1|TRBJ2-5
SVGGGPSRRETQY
>TRBV12-3/TRBV12-4|TRBJ2-2
ASSLSLLNTGELF
>TRBV29-1|TRBJ2-3
SVEKGSGFPPDTQY
>TRBV5-4|TRBJ2-3
ASSTGLAMTGGADTQY
>TRBV4-2|TRBJ1-4
ASSQAGGANEKLF
>TRBV28|TRBJ2-1
ASSSRNGGEQF
>TRBV12-3/TRBV12-4|TRBJ2-1
ASSLGTEYNEQF
>TRBV28|TRBJ2-7
ASSLSNRDGI
>TRBV4-2|TRBJ1-2
ASSQMDYGYT
>TRBV4-2|TRBJ2-3
ASSTRTSGFTDTQY
>TRBV5-1|TRBJ1-3
ASSLGAGDPGNTIY
>TRBV10-3|TRBJ1-2
AISEERNYGYT
>TRBV3-1|TRBJ1-3
ASSQDLPGASGNTIY
>TRBV7-8|TRBJ1-3
ASSLAPGSGNTIY
>TRBV4-2|TRBJ2-3
ASSQVGTSGGAGDTQY
>TRBV3-1|TRBJ1-1
ASTSTYEAF
>TRBV12-3/TRBV12-4|TRBJ1-5
ASSQGASSNQPQH
>TRBV20-1|TRBJ1-5
SVRAGKGDQPQH
>TRBV5-1|TRBJ2-7
ASSQLSGVPSEQY
>TRBV24-1|TRBJ2-3
ATSDSHSETDTQY
>TRBV20-1|TRBJ2-2
SAGQGGNTGELF
>TRBV10-2|TRBJ2-1
ASMTSGSGNEQF
>TRBV15|TRBJ2-3
ATSRAPSTDTQY
>TRBV7-3|TRBJ2-1
ASSEAGKFNNEQF